The 24 T cell receptor beta chains given below trace back to one sample, sequenced in a study of blood T cell repertoires in COVID-19. This table comes from immunoSEQ multiplex PCR, and its TCRdb copy is limited to in-frame clones, with some not included. The sample yields some 240,000 clones, about four fifths seen once. Sample: peripheral blood. The receptors come from a woman older than 75 with COVID-19, enrolled during active disease.

The V gene is TRBV5-1, the J gene TRBJ1-2, with D uncertain. V lost 0 bases and J lost 3, with 15 bases in between. Looked up from germline, CDR1 is SGHRS and CDR2 is YFSETQ. The CDR3 spans 16 residues. CDR3 sequence (DNA): TGCGCCAGCAGCTTGGACGGTGTGGGAGAGTACTATGGCTACACCTTC. It is translated as CASSLDGVGEYYGYTF.

This clone was seen a single time. The V and J genes are TRBV2 and TRBJ1-4; 8 bases are shared with TRBD1. Germline V gene data show CDR1 as SNHLY and CDR2 as FYNNEI. The CDR3 totals 16 residues. V dropped 6 bases and J dropped 6; count of bases not matched to a gene: 12. The CDR3 DNA reads as TGTGCCAGCAGCGGAATCTCCGGGACAGGCTATGAAAAACTGTTTTTT. Translating gives CASSGISGTGYEKLFF.

The rearrangement links TRBV5-6 to TRBJ1-3; TRBD1 might be the D (5 bases). CDR1 and CDR2 (germline): SGHDT, YYEEEE. Trimming removed 1 base from V and 1 base from J, with 12 bases in between. CDR3 size: 16 residues. CDR3 sequence (DNA): TGTGCCAGCAGCTTGCGCGGGGGAAATTCTGGAAACACCATATATTTT. The encoded protein is CASSLRGGNSGNTIYF.

J is TRBJ1-1 and V is TRBV30; no clear D. Deletions cut 0 bases from V and 10 bases from J, with 12 bases between. Germline V CDR1 and CDR2: GTSNPN, SVGIG (reference sequence). This CDR3 has 12 residues. The CDR3, as DNA: TGTGCCTGGAGTGTAGTAACCAACGGAGCTTTCTTT. As protein: CAWSVVTNGAFF.

In this sample, this clone turned up once. The V and J genes are TRBV3-1 (or the pseudogene TRBV3-2) and TRBJ1-1; D remains ambiguous. Per germline, CDR1 LGHDT and CDR2 YNNKEL (reference sequence). The ends were cut back, 1 base at V and 6 bases at J, with 6 bases in the middle. CDR3 size: 12 residues. As DNA, the CDR3 is TGTGCCAGCAGCCAAGTCGGAGCTGAAGCTTTCTTT. This codes for CASSQVGAEAFF.

This chain links TRBV28 with TRBJ1-6; a weak D match, TRBD1 (5 bases). V gave up 6 bases and J gave up 7 bases, with 16 bases separating them. Germline V CDR1 and CDR2: MDHEN, SYDVKM. This CDR3 is built from 15 residues. The CDR3 is CASRLASGGNSPLHF. The CDR3 DNA sequence: TGTGCCAGCAGGCTCGCATCGGGGGGGAATTCACCCCTCCACTTT.

Of note for this clone: This sample also contains other DNA sequences that code for the same CDR3. V gene TRBV18 combines with J gene TRBJ2-3; D is perhaps TRBD2 (6 bases). CDR3 length: 14 amino acids. V lost 2 bases and J lost 0, with 6 bases in between. Germline assignment: CDR1 KGHSH and CDR2 LQKENI. CDR3 nucleotides: TGTGCCAGCTCACCAGGGGGGAGCACAGATACGCAGTATTTT. It specifies CASSPGGSTDTQYF. Using reference TRBV18 and TRBJ2-3 for the parts outside the CDR3, the full variable domain is NAGVMQNPRHLVRRRGQEARLRCSPMKGHSHVYWYRQLPEEGLKFMVYLQKENIIDESGMPKERFSAEFPKEGPSILRIQQVVRGDSAAYFCASSPGGSTDTQYFGPGTRLTVL.

Details on this clone: The junction shows a germline mismatch at one end, possibly a read error. The V and J genes are TRBV5-4 and TRBJ1-2; D perhaps matches TRBD1 (6 bases). From germline, CDR1 is SGHNT and CDR2 YYREEE (reference sequence). The CDR3 contains 13 residues. CDR3 nucleotide sequence: TGTGCCGGCAGCTTGGGACCGACAGGAATGATCACCTTC. It is translated as CAGSLGPTGMITF.

CDR3: CASDRGRGRLNTEAFF. CDR3 DNA: TGTGCCTCTGACAGGGGGCGCGGGCGGTTGAACACTGAAGCTTTCTTT. The rearrangement links TRBV30 to TRBJ1-1; 10 nucleotides match TRBD1. The CDR3 consists of 16 residues. V lost 7 bases and J lost 0; bases outside the gene matches: 11. Germline CDR1 and CDR2: GTSNPN and SVGIG (reference sequence).

The CDR3 bases are TGTGCCAGCAGCTCCGGGACACCGCCCTACAATGAGCAGTTCTTC. Encoded protein: CASSSGTPPYNEQFF. The genes are TRBV7-8 and TRBJ2-1; tentative D call: TRBD1 (6 bases). This CDR3 has 15 amino acids. Germline CDR1 reads SGHVS; CDR2 reads FQNEAQ. Trimming left V 4 bases short and J 2 bases short, with 12 bases between.

The rearrangement uses TRBV10-3 and TRBJ2-1; 7 nucleotides align to TRBD2. The CDR3 runs 17 residues. Germline loops: CDR1 ENHRY, CDR2 SYGVKD. The trim removed 6 bases at V and 6 bases at J, leaving 17 bases unmatched. DNA for the CDR3: TGTGCCATCAGGGACTCCGGGACTAACCCTATAAGCAATGAGCAGTTCTTC. Translated: CAIRDSGTNPISNEQFF.

The chain couples TRBV28 to TRBJ2-3; a weak D match, TRBD2 (7 bases). The CDR3 contains 16 residues. Trimming shortened V by 6 bases and J by 6 bases, and 22 bases separated the two germline ends. CDR1 and CDR2 (germline): MDHEN, SYDVKM. The DNA of the CDR3 is TGTGCCAGCAGCTCTGGGGGGGGCGGCAAGCCCGATACGCAGTATTTT. Its protein is CASSSGGGGKPDTQYF. The entire variable domain, with the rest obtained from reference TRBV28 and TRBJ2-3, is as follows: DVKVTQSSRYLVKRTGEKVFLECVQDMDHENMFWYRQDPGLGLRLIYFSYDVKMKEKGDIPEGYSVSREKKERFSLILESASTNQTSMYLCASSSGGGGKPDTQYFGPGTRLTVL.

The V and J genes are TRBV25-1 and TRBJ1-4; 7 bases agree with TRBD1. V gave up 6 bases and J gave up 5 bases; unmatched junction bases: 3. The CDR3 spans 13 residues. Germline V CDR1 and CDR2: MGHDK, SYGVNS. In DNA, the CDR3 is TGTGCCAGCAGAGACAGGGTAAATGAAAAACTGTTTTTT. This codes for CASRDRVNEKLFF.

The chain uses TRBV5-1 and TRBJ1-2; D may be TRBD1 (6 bases). With 3 bases removed from V and 4 bases from J, the gap between germline ends came to 13 bases. The CDR3 runs 14 residues. Germline CDR1 SGHRS, CDR2 YFSETQ. The CDR3 sequence: CASSSSQGAYGYTF. The CDR3 DNA reads TGCGCCAGCAGCTCCTCACAGGGCGCCTATGGCTACACCTTC.

This chain links TRBV19 with TRBJ2-5; TRBD1 matches at 9 bases. The germline V gene encodes CDR1 LNHDA and CDR2 SQIVND (reference sequence). After removal of 6 bases from V and 5 bases from J, the junction contained 10 bases not matched to a gene. The CDR3 has 15 residues. CDR3 in amino acids: CASSRGQGMRETQYF. The CDR3 nucleotides read TGTGCCAGTAGCCGGGGACAGGGAATGAGGGAGACCCAGTACTTC.

The V call is TRBV27, the J call TRBJ1-5; 7 bases are shared with TRBD1. V lost 5 bases and J lost 2; bases outside the gene matches: 6. The CDR3 is 15 amino acids. The germline V gene encodes CDR1 MNHEY and CDR2 SMNVEV (reference sequence). CDR3 nucleotide sequence: TGTGCCAGCAGTCCGCGGGACAGACGCAATCAGCCCCAGCATTTT. Protein sequence: CASSPRDRRNQPQHF.

This clone was observed a single time. CDR3 in DNA: TGTGCCAGCAGCCCGTACGCGGGGGGCACAGATACGCAGTATTTT. Its translation: CASSPYAGGTDTQYF. The chain is built from TRBV6-5 and TRBJ2-3; 7 bases match TRBD2. This CDR3 region has 15 residues. CDR1 is MNHEY and CDR2 is SVGAGI in the germline V gene. Losses at the gene ends were 6 bases for V and 1 base for J; bases not matched to a gene: 7.

This chain connects TRBV5-1 to TRBJ2-3; 7 bases match TRBD2. The length of the CDR3 is 16 residues. The germline CDR1 and CDR2 sequences are SGHRS and YFSETQ. V dropped 0 bases and J dropped 2; count of bases not matched to a gene: 6. The CDR3 is CASSLEASGNTDTQYF. The CDR3 region has the DNA TGCGCCAGCAGCTTGGAGGCTAGCGGTAACACAGATACGCAGTATTTT.

This clone was counted once. The chain combines TRBV9 with TRBJ2-5; TRBD2 matches at 8 bases. CDR3 length: 16 residues. V shed 0 bases and J 1 base; nucleotides not matched to a gene: 5. The germline gives CDR1 SGDLS, CDR2 YYNGEE. This chain's CDR3 is CASSVGVAGGQETQYF. The CDR3 coding sequence is TGTGCCAGCAGCGTAGGGGTGGCGGGGGGCCAAGAGACCCAGTACTTC.

This sequence joins TRBV9 and TRBJ2-5, with D tentatively TRBD1 (5 bases). The CDR3 covers 17 residues. Trimming shortened V by 0 bases and J by 5 bases, and 20 bases separated the two germline ends. The germline V gene encodes CDR1 SGDLS and CDR2 YYNGEE. The CDR3 protein is CASSVEMGPSYGETQYF. In DNA form, the CDR3 reads TGTGCCAGCAGCGTAGAAATGGGGCCGTCTTACGGGGAGACCCAGTACTTC.

V gene TRBV19 combines with J gene TRBJ2-7, with 8 nucleotides matching TRBD2. V trimming: 1 base; J trimming: 0 bases; junction bases outside the gene matches: 5. Per germline, CDR1 LNHDA and CDR2 SQIVND (reference sequence). The CDR3 contains 16 residues. CDR3 protein: CASSIGPAGASYEQYF. The CDR3 nucleotides read TGTGCCAGTAGTATAGGCCCAGCGGGGGCCTCCTACGAGCAGTACTTC.

The chain couples TRBV5-1 to TRBJ1-4; D might be TRBD1 (6 bases). V was trimmed by 1 base and J by 8 bases, leaving 12 bases between them. The CDR3 is 14 residues long. CDR1 is SGHRS and CDR2 is YFSETQ in the germline V gene. The CDR3 reads CASSLLATGEKLFF. The CDR3 nucleotides read TGCGCCAGCAGCTTGCTGGCCACAGGGGAAAAACTGTTTTTT.

The V and J genes are TRBV7-9 and TRBJ1-1, with D possibly matching TRBD1 (6 bases). This CDR3 spans 13 amino acids. Germline assignment: CDR1 SEHNR and CDR2 FQNEAQ (reference sequence). V lost 2 bases, J lost 10 bases, and 14 bases lay in between. CDR3 in amino acids: CASSLRVGHGAFF. The CDR3 DNA reads TGTGCCAGCAGCTTACGAGTGGGACACGGAGCTTTCTTT.

The rearrangement joins TRBV18 to TRBJ1-4, with D possibly matching TRBD1 (5 bases). Deletions cut 3 bases from V and 3 bases from J, with 11 bases between. The germline V gene encodes CDR1 KGHSH and CDR2 LQKENI. CDR3 length equals 15 residues. CDR3 residues: CASSPFDSANEKLFF. As DNA, the CDR3 is TGTGCCAGCTCACCTTTTGACAGTGCTAATGAAAAACTGTTTTTT.